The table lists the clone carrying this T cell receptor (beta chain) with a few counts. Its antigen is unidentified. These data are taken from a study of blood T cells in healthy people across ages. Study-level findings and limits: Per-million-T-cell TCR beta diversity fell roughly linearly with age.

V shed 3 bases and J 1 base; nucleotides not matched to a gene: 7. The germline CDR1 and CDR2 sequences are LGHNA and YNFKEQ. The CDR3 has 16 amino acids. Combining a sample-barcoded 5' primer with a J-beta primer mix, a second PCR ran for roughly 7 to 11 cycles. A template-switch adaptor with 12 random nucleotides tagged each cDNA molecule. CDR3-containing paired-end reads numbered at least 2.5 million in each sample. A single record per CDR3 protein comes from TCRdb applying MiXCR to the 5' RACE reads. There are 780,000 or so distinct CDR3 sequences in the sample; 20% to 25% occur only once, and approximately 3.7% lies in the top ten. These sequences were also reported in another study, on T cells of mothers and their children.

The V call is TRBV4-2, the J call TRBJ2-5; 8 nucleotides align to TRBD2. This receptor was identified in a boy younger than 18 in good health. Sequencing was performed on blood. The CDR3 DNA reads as TGTGCCAGCAGCCAGGGTAGCGGGGTGGTCCAAGAGACCCAGTACTTC. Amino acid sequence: CASSQGSGVVQETQYF.